Each of the 9 T cell receptor beta chains below was sequenced from the same sample in a study of cytomegalovirus exposure and HLA in healthy donors. Use of 60 Vbeta and 13 Jbeta primers characterized the PCR. The data were produced by immunoSEQ multiplex PCR, yet TCRdb's version contains in-frame clones alone and is incomplete. The data show 210,000 or so clones, 70% to 85% seen once. The sample consisted of PBMCs. The source is a girl aged 2 to 10 in good health and CMV-seronegative.

The chain is built from TRBV29-1 and TRBJ2-2; 7 bases line up with TRBD1. The CDR3 has 13 amino acids. J was trimmed by 6 bases and V by 5 bases; bases with no gene match: 6. Germline CDR1 is SQVTM and CDR2 is ANQGSEA. CDR3 residues: CSVSRQGSGELFF. The DNA of the CDR3 is TGCAGCGTTTCTAGACAGGGTTCCGGGGAGCTGTTTTTT.

The chain combines TRBV11-2 with TRBJ2-7; 7 bases line up with TRBD2. This CDR3 has 15 residues. V lost 5 bases and J lost 0; bases outside the gene matches: 7. Germline loops: CDR1 SGHAT, CDR2 FQNNGV. The CDR3 loop reads CASSVPGGTSYEQYF. As DNA, the CDR3 is TGTGCCAGCAGCGTCCCCGGGGGGACCTCCTACGAGCAGTACTTC.

This clone appeared once. The chain carries TRBV7-2 and TRBJ1-2, with TRBD1 identical over 9 bases. After removal of 3 bases from V and 8 bases from J, the junction contained 7 bases not matched to a gene. The germline V gene has CDR1 SGHTA and CDR2 FQGNSA. The CDR3 totals 14 residues. The CDR3 sequence: CASSLGTGNGGYTF. CDR3 DNA sequence: TGTGCCAGCAGCTTGGGGACAGGGAACGGAGGCTACACCTTC. The full variable domain, with the rest looked up from reference TRBV7-2 and TRBJ1-2, is GAGVSQSPSNKVTEKGKDVELRCDPISGHTALYWYRQSLGQGLEFLIYFQGNSAPDKSGLPSDRFSAERTGGSVSTLTIQRTQQEDSAVYLCASSLGTGNGGYTFGSGTRLTVV.

Points on this clone: A junction end diverges from the germline sequence, so it may reflect a read error. The CDR3 reads CAGSAQTEIGSMRELFF. CDR3 bases: TGTGCCGGCAGCGCGCAGACTGAAATTGGATCGATGCGGGAGCTGTTTTTT. The chain combines TRBV9 with TRBJ2-2; D is unclear. The CDR3 covers 17 residues. Per the germline V gene, CDR1 is SGDLS and CDR2 is YYNGEE.

V usage is TRBV30 and J usage is TRBJ1-5; a possible D gene is TRBD1 (6 bases). Germline V lookup: CDR1 GTSNPN, CDR2 SVGIG (reference sequence). CDR3 size: 15 residues. Trimming left V 4 bases short and J 5 bases short, with 18 bases between. CDR3 bases: TGTGCCTGGAATCCAAAGGGGGTCGGGGATCAGCCCCAGCATTTT. Translated, it gives CAWNPKGVGDQPQHF.

This chain uses TRBV7-2 with TRBJ2-5; D remains ambiguous. The CDR3 totals 11 residues. V was clipped by 1 base and J by 8 bases, with 5 bases between them. Germline CDR1 is SGHTA and CDR2 is FQGNSA. DNA of the CDR3: TGTGCCAGCAGCTTAGGGCAAACCCAGTACTTC. It translates to CASSLGQTQYF.

The gene calls are TRBV4-1 and TRBJ1-1, with 10 bases matching TRBD1. The V segment lost 2 bases and the J segment 4 bases; nucleotides outside the gene matches: 4. Germline values: CDR1 MGHRA, CDR2 YSYEKL. This CDR3 spans 15 amino acids. The CDR3 coding sequence is TGCGCCAGCAGCCAACGGGACAGGGGAAGCACTGAAGCTTTCTTT. It encodes CASSQRDRGSTEAFF.

V gene TRBV20-1 combines with J gene TRBJ2-7; D unresolved. CDR1 is DFQATT and CDR2 is SNEGSKA in the germline V gene (reference sequence). The CDR3 totals 11 residues. Trimming took off 4 bases at V and 4 bases at J, with 8 bases between the two ends. The CDR3 reads CSANLVYEQYF. CDR3 sequence (DNA): TGCAGTGCTAATTTAGTGTACGAGCAGTACTTC.

The chain employs TRBV6-4 and TRBJ1-1; TRBD1 matches 7 bases. Unmatched junction bases numbered 11, after V lost 6 bases and J lost 7 bases. This CDR3 spans 14 amino acids. Germline CDR1 MRHNA, CDR2 SNTAGT. In nucleotides, the CDR3 is TGTGCCAGCAGCTTAGGACAGGCGAGAAGTGAAGCTTTCTTT. Residues: CASSLGQARSEAFF.